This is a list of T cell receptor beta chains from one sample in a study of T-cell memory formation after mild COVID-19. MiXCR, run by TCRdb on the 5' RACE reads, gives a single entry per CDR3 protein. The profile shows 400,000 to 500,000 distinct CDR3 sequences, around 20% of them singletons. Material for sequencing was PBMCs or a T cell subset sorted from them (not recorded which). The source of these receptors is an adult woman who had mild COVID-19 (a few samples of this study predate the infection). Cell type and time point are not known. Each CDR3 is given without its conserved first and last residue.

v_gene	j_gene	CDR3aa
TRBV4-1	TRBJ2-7	ASSQDGFPGGYEQY
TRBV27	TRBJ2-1	ASSLTRTYNEQF
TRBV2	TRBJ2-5	ASSGGLAYETQY
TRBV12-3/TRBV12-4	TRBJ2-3	ASSFRLGGTDTQY
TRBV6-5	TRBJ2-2	ASRPGQNTGELF
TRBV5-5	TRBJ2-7	ASSFVRDYEQY
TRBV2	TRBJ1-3	ASLGETGNTIY
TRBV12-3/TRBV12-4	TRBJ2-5	ASRVAGLQETQY
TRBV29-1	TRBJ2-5	SVEGGTGEETQY
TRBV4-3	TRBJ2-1	ASSLDRLEAEQF
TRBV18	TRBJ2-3	ASSPPGTAAAQY
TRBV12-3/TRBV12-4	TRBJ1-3	ASSQGYSGNTIY
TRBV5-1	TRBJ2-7	ASSWTLLAGGSGEQY
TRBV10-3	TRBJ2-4	AISESGRGGKNIQY
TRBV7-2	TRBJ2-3	ASSIGTSRDTQY
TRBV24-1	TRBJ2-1	ATSEGRLDEQF
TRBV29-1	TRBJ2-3	SVDIRELGLAGVRSVTDTQY
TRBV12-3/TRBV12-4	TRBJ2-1	ASSRLAGTPNEQF
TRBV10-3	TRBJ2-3	AISESMTSGAADTQY
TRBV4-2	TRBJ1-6	ASSQAGARGSPLH
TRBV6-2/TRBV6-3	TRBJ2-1	ASSWRGSGRAPRNEQF
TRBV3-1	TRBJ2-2	ASSQYGQSNTGELF
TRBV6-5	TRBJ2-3	ASSYMAGLSTDTQY
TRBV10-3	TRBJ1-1	AIGTGGTEAF
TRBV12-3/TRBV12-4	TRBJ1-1	ASSLVEQGRAF